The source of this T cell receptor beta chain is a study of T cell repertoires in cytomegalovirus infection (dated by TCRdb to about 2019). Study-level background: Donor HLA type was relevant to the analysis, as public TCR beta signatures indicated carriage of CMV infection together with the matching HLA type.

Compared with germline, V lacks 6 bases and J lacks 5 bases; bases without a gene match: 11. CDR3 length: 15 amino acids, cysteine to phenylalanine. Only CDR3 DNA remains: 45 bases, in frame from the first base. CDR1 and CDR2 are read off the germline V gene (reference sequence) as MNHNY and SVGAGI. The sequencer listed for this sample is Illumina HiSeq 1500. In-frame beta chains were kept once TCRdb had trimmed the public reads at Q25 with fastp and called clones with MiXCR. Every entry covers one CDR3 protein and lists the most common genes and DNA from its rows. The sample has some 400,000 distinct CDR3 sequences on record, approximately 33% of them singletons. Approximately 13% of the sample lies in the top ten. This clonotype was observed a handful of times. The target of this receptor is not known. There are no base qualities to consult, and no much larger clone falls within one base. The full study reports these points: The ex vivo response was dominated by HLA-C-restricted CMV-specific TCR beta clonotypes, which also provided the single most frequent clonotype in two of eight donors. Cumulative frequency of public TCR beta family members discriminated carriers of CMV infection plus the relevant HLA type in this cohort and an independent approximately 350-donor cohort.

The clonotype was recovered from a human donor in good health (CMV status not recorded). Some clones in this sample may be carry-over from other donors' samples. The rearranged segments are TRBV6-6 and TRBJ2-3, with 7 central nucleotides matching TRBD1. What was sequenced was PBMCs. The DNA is TGTGCCAGCAGACCACAGGGGCTCCAGGGAGATACGCAGTATTTT. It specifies CASRPQGLQGDTQYF.